What follows is one T cell receptor beta chain and its context. The record originates from a study of technical replicates of blood from several donors. CDR3 length equals 14 residues. The germline gives CDR1 SGDLS, CDR2 YYNGEE. V shed 3 bases, J shed 3 bases, and the junction held 2 bases outside the gene matches. The data were produced by immunoSEQ multiplex PCR, yet TCRdb's version contains in-frame clones alone and is incomplete. Among approximately 45,000 clones listed, around 97% were seen once. The sequencing sample was made of T cells isolated from PBMCs. The receptor comes from a human donor in good health. The V and J genes are TRBV9 and TRBJ2-5, with TRBD1 matching 10 bases. Here the CDR3 reads CASSAGTGEETQYF. CDR3 bases: TGTGCCAGCAGCGCTGGGACAGGGGAAGAGACCCAGTACTTC.